This TCR beta chain comes out of a study of T cells in localized non-small cell lung cancer. V gave up 5 bases and J gave up 4 bases, with 14 bases separating them. The CDR3 totals 15 residues. Germline-derived CDR1 and CDR2 are LNHDA and SQIVND (reference sequence). The repertoire was sequenced with immunoSEQ multiplex PCR; TCRdb's copy has only in-frame clones and lacks some. The sample lists 30,000 or so clones, 88% occurring once. Overall study results and limits: There were a median roughly 60 of the top 100 tumor clones appearing in adjacent lung. Of the tissues analyzed, uninvolved adjacent lung showed maximal T cell clonality, greater than tumor. Sequencing was restricted to one tumor region; therefore, heterogeneity remains possible.

As regards this clone: What it binds is unknown.

The sequencing here drew on peripheral blood mononuclear cells, taken before any cancer treatment. The chain links TRBV19 to TRBJ1-4; D is perhaps TRBD1 (6 bases). The sequence derives from a woman aged 35 to 70 with stage III lung adenocarcinoma. CDR3 residues: CASSGGQTSNEKLFF. The CDR3 DNA follows: TGTGCCAGTAGTGGAGGACAGACCAGTAATGAAAAACTGTTTTTT.